This TCR beta chain came from a study of graft-versus-host responses after intestinal transplantation. Overall study: Recipients were all induced with anti-thymocyte globulin, then given tacrolimus and steroids for around three years.

Stimulators, some 200,000 irradiated and violet-dye-labeled cells, were plated with some 200,000 CFSE-labeled responder cells. After the reaction, proliferating CFSE-low CD3+CD4+ and CD3+CD8+ responders were sorted. In germline, CDR1 is SGHRS, CDR2 YFSETQ. The CDR3 consists of 15 residues. V lost 4 bases, J lost 8 bases, and 13 bases stayed unmatched. Using immunoSEQ multiplex PCR, the repertoire was profiled, and TCRdb retains in-frame clones only, with some absent. Of roughly 4,200 clones in the sample, 40% to 50% were seen once. The sequencing here drew on alloreactive CD8+ T cells from a mixed lymphocyte reaction culture, taken before transplantation. The subset here: CFSE-low proliferating T cells sorted from roughly six-day pre-transplant mixed lymphocyte reaction (GvH or HvG direction). This sequence joins TRBV5-1 and TRBJ2-7; 9 bases agree with TRBD2. The receptor was isolated from a human patient who was an organ donor for intestinal transplantation. The CDR3 reads CASSPRLADWDKQYF. The CDR3 coding sequence is TGCGCCAGCAGCCCGAGACTAGCGGACTGGGACAAGCAGTACTTC. The complete variable domain, with remaining parts taken from reference TRBV5-1 and TRBJ2-7, reads KAGVTQTPRYLIKTRGQQVTLSCSPISGHRSVSWYQQTPGQGLQFLFEYFSETQRNKGNFPGRFSGRQFSNSRSEMNVSTLELGDSALYLCASSPRLADWDKQYFGPGTRLTVT.